These 26 T cell receptor beta chains came from one sample sequenced in a study of cytomegalovirus exposure and HLA in healthy donors. PCR employed 60 Vbeta and 13 Jbeta primers. Using immunoSEQ multiplex PCR, the repertoire was profiled, and TCRdb retains in-frame clones only, with some absent. This repertoire shows roughly 120,000 clones, more than 80% found once; its top ten account for more than 3%. The sequencing sample was made of PBMCs. The receptors were sampled from a male donor in good health and CMV-seronegative.

V gene TRBV19 combines with J gene TRBJ2-1; 10 positions match TRBD2. V shed 3 bases and J 6 bases; nucleotides not matched to a gene: 5. Germline V gene data show CDR1 as LNHDA and CDR2 as SQIVND (reference sequence). The CDR3 totals 15 residues. CDR3 coding DNA: TGTGCCAGTAGTATTTTGGCTAGCGGGAGCAATGAGCAGTTCTTC. It specifies CASSILASGSNEQFF.

DNA of the CDR3: TGCGCCAGCAGCCTCCAGAGCGGGGGGTGGGATGAGCAGTTCTTC. Translation: CASSLQSGGWDEQFF. This chain links TRBV4-1 with TRBJ2-1; TRBD2 matches at 9 bases. Trimming took 4 bases from V and 8 from J; bases not matched to a gene: 9. The CDR3 length is 15 residues. Looked up from germline, CDR1 is MGHRA and CDR2 is YSYEKL.

This clone showed up just once. The chain joins TRBV5-1 to TRBJ2-1; 11 bases match TRBD2. The CDR3 consists of 16 residues. Looked up from germline, CDR1 is SGHRS and CDR2 is YFSETQ. With V trimmed by 3 bases and J by 8 bases, 10 bases remained unmatched. CDR3 bases: TGCGCCAGCAGCTCAACAACCGGGACTAGCGGCCATGAGCAGTTCTTC. This translates into CASSSTTGTSGHEQFF.

The genes are TRBV9 and TRBJ2-7; 8 bases match TRBD1. The CDR3 spans 15 residues. Germline-derived CDR1 and CDR2 are SGDLS and YYNGEE. The junction had 6 bases not matched to a gene; V was cut back by 0 bases and J by 4 bases. Written as DNA, the CDR3 is TGTGCCAGCAGCGTAGGGACAGGGTTGGGGTACGAGCAGTACTTC. Residues: CASSVGTGLGYEQYF.

The CDR3 protein is CASSFGGSSYNEQFF. For the CDR3, the DNA is TGTGCCAGCAGTTTCGGGGGGTCGTCCTACAATGAGCAGTTCTTC. The chain couples TRBV27 to TRBJ2-1; 7 bases agree with TRBD2. This CDR3 has 15 residues. The germline gives CDR1 MNHEY, CDR2 SMNVEV (reference sequence). Germline trimming cut 3 bases from V and 1 base from J; bases unmatched to any gene: 3.

The gene calls are TRBV10-2 and TRBJ2-1; D perhaps matches TRBD1 (6 bases). Germline V gene lookup returns CDR1 WSHSY and CDR2 SAAADI. Between the trimmed V and J ends, which lost 0 bases and 7 bases, there was a span of 13 bases. There are 15 residues in the CDR3. Here the CDR3 reads CASSESYRVYNEQFF. The CDR3 coding sequence is TGCGCCAGCAGTGAGTCTTACAGGGTGTATAATGAGCAGTTCTTC.

The chain employs TRBV30 and TRBJ1-2; D perhaps matches TRBD1 (5 bases). The V and J ends lost 2 bases and 3 bases respectively, with 10 bases between them. Looked up from germline, CDR1 is GTSNPN and CDR2 is SVGIG (reference sequence). The CDR3 totals 13 residues. The CDR3 DNA reads as TGTGCCTGGAGTACAGGTATACACTATGGCTACACCTTC. Translation: CAWSTGIHYGYTF.

The chain combines TRBV4-1 with TRBJ2-7; possible D gene TRBD1, 5 bases. Looked up from germline, CDR1 is MGHRA and CDR2 is YSYEKL. V gave up 0 bases and J gave up 4 bases, with 16 bases separating them. This CDR3 contains 16 residues. The CDR3 bases are TGCGCCAGCAGCCAAGAAAAGGGGCCATTTTTTTACGAGCAGTACTTC. It is translated as CASSQEKGPFFYEQYF.

With respect to this clone: Its ends do not fully match the called genes, so a read error is possible. The V gene is TRBV7-9, the J gene TRBJ2-1, with D uncertain. The germline V gene has CDR1 SEHNR and CDR2 FQNEAQ (reference sequence). The CDR3 totals 12 residues. CDR3 sequence: CSSSLVRNEQFF. CDR3 DNA: TGTTCCAGCAGCTTAGTTAGAAATGAGCAGTTCTTC. Variable domain in full (rest from reference TRBV7-9 and TRBJ2-1): DTGVSQNPRHKITKRGQNVTFRCDPISEHNRLYWYRQTLGQGPEFLTYFQNEAQLEKSRLLSDRFSAERPKGSFSTLEIQRTEQGDSAMYLCSSSLVRNEQFFGPGTRLTVL.

The V call is TRBV5-1, the J call TRBJ1-2; tentative D call: TRBD1 (5 bases). CDR1 and CDR2 (germline): SGHRS, YFSETQ. The CDR3 sequence is 14 residues long. V was pared by 4 bases and J by 1 base, with 11 bases between. The CDR3 bases are TGCGCCAGCAGCCCCTCGGGGGGTAACTATGGCTACACCTTC. Translation: CASSPSGGNYGYTF. Full variable domain (outside the CDR3, taken from reference TRBV5-1 and TRBJ1-2): KAGVTQTPRYLIKTRGQQVTLSCSPISGHRSVSWYQQTPGQGLQFLFEYFSETQRNKGNFPGRFSGRQFSNSRSEMNVSTLELGDSALYLCASSPSGGNYGYTFGSGTRLTVV.

The V call is TRBV10-1, the J call TRBJ2-3; 12 positions agree with TRBD2. The germline V gene has CDR1 WNHNN and CDR2 SYGVQD (reference sequence). Unmatched junction bases numbered 5, after V lost 2 bases and J lost 2 bases. CDR3 length: 17 residues. As DNA, the CDR3 is TGCGCCAGCAGTGAGGCAGGACTAGCGGGACCCACAGATACGCAGTATTTT. It yields the protein CASSEAGLAGPTDTQYF.

As for this clone: At one end, the junction sequence differs from germline, possibly due to a read error. The chain links TRBV11-3 to TRBJ2-4; 15 positions agree with TRBD2. This CDR3 comprises 16 residues. Germline V gene lookup returns CDR1 SGHNT and CDR2 YENEEA. CDR3 sequence (DNA): TGTGCCAGCAGCCGGGAAGGACTAGCGGGAGGGAACAGTCAGTACTTC. Translating gives CASSREGLAGGNSQYF.

This chain uses TRBV4-3 with TRBJ2-2, with 10 bases matching TRBD1. The germline gives CDR1 LGHNA, CDR2 YSLEER. CDR3 length equals 17 residues. The trim removed 2 bases at V and 7 bases at J, leaving 10 bases unmatched. The DNA for the CDR3 is TGCGCCAGCAGCCAATATCCGGGACAGGGGTCGGTCGGGGAGCTGTTTTTT. This sequence encodes CASSQYPGQGSVGELFF.

The V call is TRBV7-9, the J call TRBJ2-5; D remains ambiguous. Germline V gene data show CDR1 as SEHNR and CDR2 as FQNEAQ (reference sequence). Trimming took 6 bases from V and 7 from J, leaving 12 bases between them. The CDR3 has 12 residues. The CDR3 DNA reads TGTGCCAGCAGTCCACCCGGGTCGACCCAGTACTTC. Residues: CASSPPGSTQYF.

The chain joins TRBV21-1 to TRBJ1-5. TRBV21-1 is flagged as a pseudogene. The CDR3 spans 16 residues. The CDR3 coding sequence is TGTGCCAGCAGCAAAGGTATGAGGACTAACAATCAGCCCCAGCATTTT. Translating it yields CASSKGMRTNNQPQHF.

The chain employs TRBV25-1 and TRBJ1-2; TRBD1 might be the D (5 bases). V lost 4 bases and J lost 2, with 14 bases in between. Per the germline V gene, CDR1 is MGHDK and CDR2 is SYGVNS. This CDR3 is 15 amino acids long. In nucleotides, the CDR3 is TGTGCCAGCAGTGCAACCGTTGACAGAAACTATGGCTACACCTTC. Amino acids: CASSATVDRNYGYTF.

This clone appeared once. V and J are TRBV6-5 and TRBJ1-2; D uncertain. V lost 0 bases, J lost 6 bases, and 8 bases lay in between. Looked up from germline, CDR1 is MNHEY and CDR2 is SVGAGI. The CDR3 has 13 residues. This CDR3 is CASSYSAVNGYTF. The CDR3 DNA is TGTGCCAGCAGTTACTCAGCTGTGAATGGCTACACCTTC.

The V call is TRBV6-1, the J call TRBJ2-7; perhaps TRBD2 as D (5 bases). The ends were cut back, 1 base at V and 4 bases at J, with 14 bases in the middle. The CDR3 runs 15 residues. Germline lookup yields CDR1 MNHNS and CDR2 SASEGT. The chain's CDR3 is CASSEESGGGYEQYF. The CDR3, as DNA: TGTGCCAGCAGTGAAGAAAGCGGCGGAGGTTACGAGCAGTACTTC.

V and J are TRBV6-1 and TRBJ1-1, with 8 bases that match TRBD1. Trimming cost V 5 bases and J 5 bases; bases outside gene matches: 16. From germline, CDR1 is MNHNS and CDR2 SASEGT. The CDR3 contains 17 residues. The CDR3 loop is CASSKGLGQVTGTEAFF. CDR3 sequence (DNA): TGTGCCAGCAGTAAAGGGTTGGGACAGGTAACGGGAACTGAAGCTTTCTTT.

The V call is TRBV27, the J call TRBJ2-1, with D perhaps TRBD2 (5 bases). Trimming removed 2 bases at V and 6 bases at J, with 11 bases between. Germline V gene lookup returns CDR1 MNHEY and CDR2 SMNVEV (reference sequence). The CDR3 has 14 residues. The CDR3 nucleotides are TGTGCCAGCAGTTTAACGGGGAGAAGCAATGAGCAGTTCTTC. Protein: CASSLTGRSNEQFF.

V and J are TRBV6-5 and TRBJ1-1, with D tentatively TRBD1 (5 bases). This CDR3 has 13 residues. Germline V lookup: CDR1 MNHEY, CDR2 SVGAGI. Trimming pared 10 bases from V and 4 bases from J, leaving 16 bases between. The DNA of the CDR3 is TGTGCCACCCGTAAGGGAGGGGTCACTGAAGCTTTCTTT. This gives the protein CATRKGGVTEAFF.

The chain combines TRBV29-1 with TRBJ2-7; maybe TRBD1 (6 bases). Germline V gives CDR1 SQVTM, CDR2 ANQGSEA. The CDR3 spans 12 residues. The germline V and J ends were trimmed by 7 bases and 2 bases, with 12 bases remaining between them. CDR3 in DNA: TGCAGCGCCGCGGACAGACCCTACGAGCAGTACTTC. Translated, it gives CSAADRPYEQYF.

The chain has TRBV5-5 and TRBJ1-3; D is uncertain. Trimming took off 4 bases at V and 0 bases at J, with 14 bases between the two ends. Germline V gene lookup returns CDR1 SGHKS and CDR2 YYEKEE (reference sequence). The CDR3 runs to 16 residues. The CDR3 loop is CASSPPGGRSGNTIYF. The CDR3 DNA follows: TGTGCCAGCAGCCCCCCTGGCGGCCGCTCTGGAAACACCATATATTTT.

The chain couples TRBV19 to TRBJ2-3; D may be TRBD2 (6 bases). Germline values: CDR1 LNHDA, CDR2 SQIVND (reference sequence). The CDR3 has 13 residues. V lost 3 bases, J lost 7 bases, and 11 bases lay in between. For the CDR3, the DNA is TGTGCCAGTAGTATCGACGGGAGAAATACGCAGTATTTT. Translation: CASSIDGRNTQYF.

This clone was observed once. V gene TRBV6-6 combines with J gene TRBJ2-7, with TRBD1 as a possible D gene (5 bases). This CDR3 contains 11 residues. Germline V lookup: CDR1 MNHNY, CDR2 SVGAGI (reference sequence). V lost 8 bases to trimming and J lost 5 bases, with 10 bases between them. The CDR3 loop is CASGHKNEQYF. In DNA, the CDR3 is TGTGCCAGCGGACACAAAAACGAGCAGTACTTC.

Concerning this clone: One end of the junction does not line up with germline, which may come from a read error. The chain links TRBV7-9 to TRBJ1-4, with TRBD1 matching 10 bases. Per the germline V gene, CDR1 is SEHNR and CDR2 is FQNEAQ (reference sequence). The CDR3 covers 15 residues. The chain's CDR3 is CSSSMPGQGREKLFF. The CDR3 nucleotides are TGTTCCAGCAGCATGCCGGGACAGGGGCGGGAAAAACTGTTTTTT.